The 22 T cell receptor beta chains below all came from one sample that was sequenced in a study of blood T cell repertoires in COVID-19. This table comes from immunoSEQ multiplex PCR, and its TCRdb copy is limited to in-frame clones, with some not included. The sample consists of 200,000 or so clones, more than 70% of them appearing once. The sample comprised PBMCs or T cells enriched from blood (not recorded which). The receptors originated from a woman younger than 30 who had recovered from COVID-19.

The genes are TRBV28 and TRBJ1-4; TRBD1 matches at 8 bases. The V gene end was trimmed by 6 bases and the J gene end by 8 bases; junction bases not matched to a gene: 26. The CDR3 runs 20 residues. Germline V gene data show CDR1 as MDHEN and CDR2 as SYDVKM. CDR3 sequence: CASSSPSEPRLQGAREKLFF. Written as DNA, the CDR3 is TGTGCCAGCAGCTCCCCTAGCGAACCGAGACTTCAGGGGGCGCGGGAAAAACTGTTTTTT.

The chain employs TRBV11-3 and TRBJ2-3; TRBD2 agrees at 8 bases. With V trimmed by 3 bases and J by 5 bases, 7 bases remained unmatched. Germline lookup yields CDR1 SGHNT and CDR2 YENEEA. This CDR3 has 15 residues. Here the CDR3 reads CASSFRGGTVDTQYF. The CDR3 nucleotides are TGTGCCAGCAGCTTTCGCGGGGGGACGGTAGATACGCAGTATTTT.

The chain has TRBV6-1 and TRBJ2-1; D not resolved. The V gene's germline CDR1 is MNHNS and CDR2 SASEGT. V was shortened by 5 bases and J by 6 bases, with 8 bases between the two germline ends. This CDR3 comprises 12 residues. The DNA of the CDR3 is TGTGCCAGCAGTTATTCAGGCAATGAGCAGTTCTTC. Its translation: CASSYSGNEQFF.

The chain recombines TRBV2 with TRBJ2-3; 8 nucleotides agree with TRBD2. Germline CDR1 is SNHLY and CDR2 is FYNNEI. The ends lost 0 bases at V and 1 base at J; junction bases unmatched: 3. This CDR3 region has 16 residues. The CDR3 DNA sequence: TGTGCCAGCAGTGAAGCGGGAGCGGGGGGCACAGATACGCAGTATTTT. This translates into CASSEAGAGGTDTQYF.

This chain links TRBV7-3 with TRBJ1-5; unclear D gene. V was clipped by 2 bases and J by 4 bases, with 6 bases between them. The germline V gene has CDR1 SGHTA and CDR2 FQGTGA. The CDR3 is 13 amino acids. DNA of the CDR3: TGTGCCAGCAGCTTAGGCCCAAATCAGCCCCAGCATTTT. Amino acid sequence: CASSLGPNQPQHF.

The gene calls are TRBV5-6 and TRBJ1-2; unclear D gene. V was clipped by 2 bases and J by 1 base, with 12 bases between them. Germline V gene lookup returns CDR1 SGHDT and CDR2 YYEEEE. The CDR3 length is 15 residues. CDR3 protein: CASSFRYGNNYGYTF. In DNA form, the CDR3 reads TGTGCCAGCAGCTTCAGGTATGGAAATAACTATGGCTACACCTTC.

The CDR3 DNA follows: TGTGCCAGCAGCTTAGCAGTCGGCAGGGTCAATGAGCAGTTCTTC. Amino acids: CASSLAVGRVNEQFF. This chain joins TRBV7-8 and TRBJ2-1; perhaps TRBD1 as D (5 bases). V was shortened by 0 bases and J by 6 bases, with 12 bases between the two germline ends. The CDR3 covers 15 residues. Germline V gene data show CDR1 as SGHVS and CDR2 as FQNEAQ.

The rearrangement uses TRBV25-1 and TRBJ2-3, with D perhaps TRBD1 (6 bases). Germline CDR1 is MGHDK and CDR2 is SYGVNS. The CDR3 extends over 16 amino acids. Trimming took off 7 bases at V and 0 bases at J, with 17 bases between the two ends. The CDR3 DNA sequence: TGTGCCAGCACCCGGACAGACCTCATAAGCACAGATACGCAGTATTTT. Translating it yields CASTRTDLISTDTQYF.

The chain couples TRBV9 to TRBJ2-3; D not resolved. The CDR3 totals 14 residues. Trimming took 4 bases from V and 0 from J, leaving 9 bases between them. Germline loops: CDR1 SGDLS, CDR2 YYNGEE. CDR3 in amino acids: CASSLAFSTDTQYF. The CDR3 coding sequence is TGTGCCAGCAGCCTGGCCTTTAGCACAGATACGCAGTATTTT.

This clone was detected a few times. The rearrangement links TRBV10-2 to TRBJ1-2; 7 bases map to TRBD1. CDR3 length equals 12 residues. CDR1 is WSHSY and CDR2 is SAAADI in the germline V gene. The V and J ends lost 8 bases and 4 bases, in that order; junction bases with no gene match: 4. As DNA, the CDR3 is TGCGCCAGCCGACAGGGCGGCTATGGCTACACCTTC. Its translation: CASRQGGYGYTF.

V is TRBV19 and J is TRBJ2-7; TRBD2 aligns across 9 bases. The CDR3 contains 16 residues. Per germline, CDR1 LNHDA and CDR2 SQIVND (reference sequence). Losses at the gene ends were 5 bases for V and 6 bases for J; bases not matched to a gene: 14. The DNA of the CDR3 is TGTGCCAGTAGTGCCACTCCGGGACTAGCCGGAGGCGAGCAGTACTTC. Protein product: CASSATPGLAGGEQYF.

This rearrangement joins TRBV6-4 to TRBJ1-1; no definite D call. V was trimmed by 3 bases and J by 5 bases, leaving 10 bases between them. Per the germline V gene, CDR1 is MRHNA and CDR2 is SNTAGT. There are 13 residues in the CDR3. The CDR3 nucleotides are TGTGCCAGCAGTGAAGCGCGGAAGACTGAAGCTTTCTTT. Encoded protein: CASSEARKTEAFF.

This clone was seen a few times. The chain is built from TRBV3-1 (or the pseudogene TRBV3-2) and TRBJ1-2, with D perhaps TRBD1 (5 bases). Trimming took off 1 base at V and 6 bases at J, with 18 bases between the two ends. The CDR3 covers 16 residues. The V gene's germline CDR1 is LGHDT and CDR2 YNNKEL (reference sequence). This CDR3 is CASSQGSPPRGDGYTF. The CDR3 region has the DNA TGTGCCAGCAGCCAAGGATCCCCCCCCCGGGGGGATGGCTACACCTTC.

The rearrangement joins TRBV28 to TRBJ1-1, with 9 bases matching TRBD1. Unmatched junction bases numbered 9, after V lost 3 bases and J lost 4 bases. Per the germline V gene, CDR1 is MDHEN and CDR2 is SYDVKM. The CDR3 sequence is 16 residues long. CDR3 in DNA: TGTGCCAGCAGTTTCGACGGGACAGGGTTCTTCACTGAAGCTTTCTTT. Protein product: CASSFDGTGFFTEAFF.

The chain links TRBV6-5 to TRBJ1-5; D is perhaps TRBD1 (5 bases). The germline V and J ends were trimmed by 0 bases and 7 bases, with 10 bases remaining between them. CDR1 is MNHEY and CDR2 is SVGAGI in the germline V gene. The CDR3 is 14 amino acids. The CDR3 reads CASSYSPGNQPQHF. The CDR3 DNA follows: TGTGCCAGCAGTTACTCACCAGGGAACCAGCCCCAGCATTTT.

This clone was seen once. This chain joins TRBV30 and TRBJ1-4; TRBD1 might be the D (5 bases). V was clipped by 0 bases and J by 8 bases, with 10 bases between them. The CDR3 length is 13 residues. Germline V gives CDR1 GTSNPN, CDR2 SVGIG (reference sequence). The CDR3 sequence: CAWSVGVGEKLFF. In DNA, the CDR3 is TGTGCCTGGAGTGTAGGGGTTGGGGAAAAACTGTTTTTT.

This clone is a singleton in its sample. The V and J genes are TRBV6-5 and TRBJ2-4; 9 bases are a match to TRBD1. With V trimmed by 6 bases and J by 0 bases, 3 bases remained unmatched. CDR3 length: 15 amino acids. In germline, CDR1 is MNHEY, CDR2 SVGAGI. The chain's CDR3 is CASSADRGAKNIQYF. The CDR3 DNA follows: TGTGCCAGCAGCGCGGACAGGGGAGCCAAAAACATTCAGTACTTC.

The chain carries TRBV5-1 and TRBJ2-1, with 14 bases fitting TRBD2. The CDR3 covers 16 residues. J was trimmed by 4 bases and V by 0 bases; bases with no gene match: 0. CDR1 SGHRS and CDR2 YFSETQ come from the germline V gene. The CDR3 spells CASSLGTSGGYNEQFF. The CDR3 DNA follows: TGCGCCAGCAGCTTGGGGACTAGCGGGGGGTACAATGAGCAGTTCTTC.

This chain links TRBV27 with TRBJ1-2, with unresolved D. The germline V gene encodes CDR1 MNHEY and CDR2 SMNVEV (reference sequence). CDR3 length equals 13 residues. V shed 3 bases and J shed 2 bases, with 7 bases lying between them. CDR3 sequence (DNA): TGTGCCAGCAGTTTTCAAGCGAACTATGGCTACACCTTC. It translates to CASSFQANYGYTF.

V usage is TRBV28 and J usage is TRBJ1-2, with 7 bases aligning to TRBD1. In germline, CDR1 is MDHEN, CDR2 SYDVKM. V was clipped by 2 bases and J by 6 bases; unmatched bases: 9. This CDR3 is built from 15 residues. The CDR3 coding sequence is TGTGCCAGCAGTTTAGTCCCCGGACAGGTGGATGGCTACACCTTC. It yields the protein CASSLVPGQVDGYTF.

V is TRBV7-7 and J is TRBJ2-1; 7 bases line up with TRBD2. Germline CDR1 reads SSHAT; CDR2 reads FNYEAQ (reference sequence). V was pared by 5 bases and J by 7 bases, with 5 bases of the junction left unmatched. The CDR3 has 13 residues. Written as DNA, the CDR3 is TGTGCCAGCAGCATCGGACTAGGTAATGAGCAGTTCTTC. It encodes CASSIGLGNEQFF.

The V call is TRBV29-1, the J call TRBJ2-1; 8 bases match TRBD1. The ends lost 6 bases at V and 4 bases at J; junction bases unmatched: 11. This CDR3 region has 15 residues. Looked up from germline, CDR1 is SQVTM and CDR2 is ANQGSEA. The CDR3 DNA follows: TGCAGCGTGCCACGGACAGGGAACCCTTACAATGAGCAGTTCTTC. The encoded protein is CSVPRTGNPYNEQFF.